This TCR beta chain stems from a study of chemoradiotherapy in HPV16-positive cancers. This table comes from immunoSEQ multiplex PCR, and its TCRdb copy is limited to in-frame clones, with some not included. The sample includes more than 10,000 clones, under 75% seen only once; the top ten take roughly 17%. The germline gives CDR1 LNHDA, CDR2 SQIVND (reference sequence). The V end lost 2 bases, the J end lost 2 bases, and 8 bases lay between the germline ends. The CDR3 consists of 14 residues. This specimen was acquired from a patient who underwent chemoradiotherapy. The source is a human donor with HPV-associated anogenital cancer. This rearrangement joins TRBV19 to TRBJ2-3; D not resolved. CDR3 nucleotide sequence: TGTGCCAGTAGTATACGGGCCCACACAGATACGCAGTATTTT. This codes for CASSIRAHTDTQYF.